Below are 27 T cell receptor beta chains sequenced from a single sample in a study of cytomegalovirus exposure and HLA in healthy donors. 13 Jbeta primers and 60 Vbeta primers were used for the PCR. Method: immunoSEQ multiplex PCR; TCRdb's copy keeps in-frame clones and lacks some. The data contain about 93,000 clones, about 78% of them singletons. Material: PBMCs. These TCRs come from a woman between 40 and 55 years old in good health and CMV-seronegative.

V is TRBV7-9 and J is TRBJ2-5; D remains unclear. The end of the DNA aligns better with TRBJ2-7, so the J call may be wrong. The CDR3 has 14 residues. CDR1 is SEHNR and CDR2 is FQNEAQ in the germline V gene (reference sequence). CDR3 DNA sequence: TGTGCCAGCAGCTTGAACGGCGGCTCCTACGAGCAGTACTTC. It yields the protein CASSLNGGSYEQYF.

The chain uses TRBV30 and TRBJ2-5; 8 bases map to TRBD2. V shed 0 bases, J shed 3 bases, and the junction held 3 bases outside the gene matches. This CDR3 has 14 residues. Germline V gene sequence: CDR1 GTSNPN, CDR2 SVGIG (reference sequence). The CDR3 here is CAWSVQAGEETQYF. CDR3 DNA: TGTGCCTGGAGTGTACAAGCGGGAGAAGAGACCCAGTACTTC.

The DNA for the CDR3 is TGTGCCAGCAGCGTAGATGCATCAGGGATAGGTTGGGGCTATGGCTACACCTTC. Its translation: CASSVDASGIGWGYGYTF. The gene calls are TRBV9 and TRBJ1-2, with D perhaps matching TRBD1 (5 bases). From germline, CDR1 is SGDLS and CDR2 YYNGEE. The V end was cut by 0 bases, the J end by 4 bases, with 22 bases between. The CDR3 sequence is 18 residues long.

This clone was observed a few times. The chain recombines TRBV4-3 with TRBJ2-7; the match to TRBD1 covers 11 bases. The junction had 4 bases not matched to a gene; V was cut back by 5 bases and J by 4 bases. CDR1 and CDR2 (germline): LGHNA, YSLEER. This CDR3 comprises 14 residues. CDR3: CASSSGTGGYEQYF. The CDR3 DNA reads TGCGCCAGCAGCTCCGGGACAGGGGGATACGAGCAGTACTTC.

V usage is TRBV19 and J usage is TRBJ2-7, with D unresolved. Germline V gene data show CDR1 as LNHDA and CDR2 as SQIVND (reference sequence). The CDR3 consists of 11 residues. V was pared by 7 bases and J by 6 bases, with 10 bases between. The CDR3 region is CASTFGGEQYF. The CDR3 region has the DNA TGTGCCAGTACATTCGGCGGCGAGCAGTACTTC.

V usage is TRBV29-1 and J usage is TRBJ2-5; tentative D call: TRBD2 (6 bases). The CDR3 consists of 13 residues. Deletions cut 7 bases from V and 9 bases from J, with 21 bases between. CDR1 and CDR2 (germline): SQVTM, ANQGSEA. The CDR3, as DNA: TGCAGCGGGGGATTGTGGGAGGAGTTTCCCCAGTACTTC. It specifies CSGGLWEEFPQYF.

The chain employs TRBV6-1 and TRBJ1-2; 8 positions agree with TRBD1. J lost 4 bases, V lost 4 bases, and 8 bases had no gene match. The length of the CDR3 is 15 residues. The germline V gene encodes CDR1 MNHNS and CDR2 SASEGT. The CDR3 here is CASSVGGQGGYGYTF. CDR3 nucleotide sequence: TGTGCCAGCAGTGTGGGAGGACAGGGAGGCTATGGCTACACCTTC.

The chain links TRBV27 to TRBJ2-7; D is unresolved. The CDR3 is 13 residues long. The V gene lost 6 bases and the J gene lost 2 bases, with 11 bases spanning the gap. Germline V lookup: CDR1 MNHEY, CDR2 SMNVEV (reference sequence). CDR3 sequence (DNA): TGTGCCAGCAGCCAATTCATCACCTACGAGCAGTACTTC. Translated: CASSQFITYEQYF.

The chain uses TRBV27 and TRBJ2-2, with 12 bases matching TRBD2. The V gene's germline CDR1 is MNHEY and CDR2 SMNVEV (reference sequence). J gave up 1 base and V 2 bases, and 5 bases lay outside the gene matches. The length of the CDR3 is 18 residues. Here the CDR3 reads CASSLLRLAGENTGELFF. For the CDR3, the DNA is TGTGCCAGCAGTTTACTCCGACTAGCGGGGGAGAACACCGGGGAGCTGTTTTTT.

The V call is TRBV19, the J call TRBJ1-5; TRBD1 aligns across 7 bases. The V and J ends lost 7 bases and 2 bases, in that order; junction bases with no gene match: 14. The CDR3 has 17 residues. Looked up from germline, CDR1 is LNHDA and CDR2 is SQIVND (reference sequence). The CDR3 DNA is TGTGCCAGTAAAACCCTAGAAGGGGGCGGAGGCAATCAGCCCCAGCATTTT. Translation gives CASKTLEGGGGNQPQHF.

Comments on this clone: One end of the junction is discordant with germline, which a read error may explain. The sample holds other DNA sequences that translate to the same CDR3. The chain combines TRBV7-9 with TRBJ1-5; D may be TRBD1 (5 bases). Per germline, CDR1 SEHNR and CDR2 FQNEAQ (reference sequence). This CDR3 is built from 14 residues. The CDR3 here is CASSNQGSNQPQHF. The CDR3 nucleotides read TGTGCCAGCAGTAATCAGGGTAGCAACCAGCCCCAGCATTTT.

The chain carries TRBV7-9 and TRBJ1-1; the D gene is possibly TRBD1 (5 bases). There are 15 residues in the CDR3. Trimming cost V 1 base and J 4 bases, with 13 bases left between them. Germline V gives CDR1 SEHNR, CDR2 FQNEAQ (reference sequence). CDR3 nucleotides: TGTGCCAGCAGCTTAGGGGCGCAGGGAAGCACTGAAGCTTTCTTT. Amino acids: CASSLGAQGSTEAFF.

The V and J genes are TRBV11-3 and TRBJ2-1; tentatively, D is TRBD1 (6 bases). This CDR3 comprises 14 residues. Germline V lookup: CDR1 SGHNT, CDR2 YENEEA. V lost 4 bases and J 6 bases, leaving 13 bases between the germline ends. The CDR3 DNA reads TGTGCCAGCAGCTCACCCGGACAGCGCAATGAGCAGTTCTTC. Its protein is CASSSPGQRNEQFF.

This chain uses TRBV6-1 with TRBJ1-1, with 7 bases that match TRBD1. V lost 9 bases, J lost 10 bases, and 5 bases stayed unmatched. Germline V gives CDR1 MNHNS, CDR2 SASEGT. This CDR3 region has 10 residues. The chain's CDR3 is CARTGSRAFF. The CDR3 bases are TGTGCCAGGACAGGGAGTCGAGCTTTCTTT.

In this sample, this clone turned up once. The genes are TRBV9 and TRBJ1-2; no definite D call. CDR1 is SGDLS and CDR2 is YYNGEE in the germline V gene. The CDR3 consists of 14 residues. V lost 0 bases and J 4 bases, leaving 10 bases between the germline ends. The CDR3 is CASSVDVRGYGYTF. As DNA, the CDR3 is TGTGCCAGCAGCGTAGACGTCCGGGGCTATGGCTACACCTTC.

Only a few counts were recorded for this clone. This sequence joins TRBV30 and TRBJ1-1; D is ambiguous. This CDR3 contains 10 residues. Germline V gene lookup returns CDR1 GTSNPN and CDR2 SVGIG (reference sequence). The germline V and J ends were trimmed by 3 bases and 11 bases, with 10 bases remaining between them. The CDR3: CAWSPPGAFF. The CDR3, as DNA: TGTGCCTGGAGCCCCCCGGGGGCTTTCTTT.

This chain connects TRBV27 to TRBJ2-3; 12 bases align to TRBD2. CDR1 is MNHEY and CDR2 is SMNVEV in the germline V gene (reference sequence). This CDR3 has 16 residues. With V trimmed by 3 bases and J by 0 bases, 1 base remained unmatched. CDR3 amino acids: CASSLTSGSSTDTQYF. CDR3 DNA sequence: TGTGCCAGCAGTTTGACTAGCGGGAGTAGCACAGATACGCAGTATTTT.

The V and J genes are TRBV27 and TRBJ2-3; TRBD2 is a possible D gene (5 bases). The V gene lost 5 bases and the J gene lost 0 bases, with 21 bases spanning the gap. Germline CDR1 MNHEY, CDR2 SMNVEV (reference sequence). The CDR3 spans 18 residues. DNA of the CDR3: TGTGCCAGCAGTAGTCCTAACGGGGTCCCGGCTAGCACAGATACGCAGTATTTT. The encoded protein is CASSSPNGVPASTDTQYF.

The chain uses TRBV19 and TRBJ2-4; weak D call: TRBD1 (7 bases). With 5 bases removed from V and 15 bases from J, the gap between germline ends came to 26 bases. Germline loops: CDR1 LNHDA, CDR2 SQIVND (reference sequence). The CDR3 has 15 amino acids. The CDR3 is CASSAMRQGGRPGYF. CDR3 sequence (DNA): TGTGCCAGTAGTGCGATGCGACAGGGAGGAAGACCGGGGTACTTC.

This sequence joins TRBV30 and TRBJ1-2, with D possibly matching TRBD1 (6 bases). CDR1 is GTSNPN, CDR2 SVGIG, per germline (reference sequence). Trimming stripped 6 bases from V and 5 bases from J, with 13 bases between. The CDR3 covers 12 residues. CDR3 loop: CACSDRRYGYTF. The CDR3 coding sequence is TGTGCCTGCTCGGACAGACGATATGGCTACACCTTC.

This chain joins TRBV7-9 and TRBJ1-2; 11 nucleotides align to TRBD1. The CDR3 totals 15 residues. Germline CDR1 reads SEHNR; CDR2 reads FQNEAQ (reference sequence). Losses at the gene ends were 5 bases for V and 4 bases for J; bases not matched to a gene: 6. The CDR3 here is CASSPGQGGGYGYTF. DNA for the CDR3: TGTGCCAGCAGCCCGGGACAGGGGGGAGGCTATGGCTACACCTTC.

As to this clone: One end of the junction is discordant with germline, which a read error may explain. The rearrangement uses TRBV7-9 and TRBJ2-7; 7 nucleotides agree with TRBD1. Germline CDR1 reads SEHNR; CDR2 reads FQNEAQ (reference sequence). The CDR3 contains 16 residues. CDR3 nucleotide sequence: TGTTCCAGCAGCTGGGGAAGTATGGACAGGACCTACGAGCAGTACTTC. Its protein product is CSSSWGSMDRTYEQYF.

V is TRBV27 and J is TRBJ2-1; 9 bases match TRBD2. Trimming took 5 bases from V and 1 from J; bases not matched to a gene: 6. CDR3 size: 16 residues. Germline V gives CDR1 MNHEY, CDR2 SMNVEV (reference sequence). The CDR3 DNA reads TGTGCCAGCAGTATCTTGACTAGCGGTTCCTACAATGAGCAGTTCTTC. This gives the protein CASSILTSGSYNEQFF.

This sequence joins TRBV5-4 and TRBJ1-6; 7 bases line up with TRBD1. J gave up 8 bases and V 0 bases, and 8 bases lay outside the gene matches. The CDR3 length is 16 residues. CDR1 SGHNT and CDR2 YYREEE come from the germline V gene (reference sequence). CDR3 sequence: CASSLGHRDRDSPLHF. In nucleotides, the CDR3 is TGTGCCAGCAGCTTGGGCCATCGAGACAGGGATTCACCCCTCCACTTT.

The V call is TRBV19, the J call TRBJ1-2, with 8 positions matching TRBD1. The CDR3 is 16 residues long. Germline V gives CDR1 LNHDA, CDR2 SQIVND (reference sequence). V lost 3 bases to trimming and J lost 4 bases; unmatched junction nucleotides: 10. CDR3 residues: CASSIWAAGGTYGYTF. In nucleotides, the CDR3 is TGTGCCAGTAGTATTTGGGCGGCAGGGGGCACCTATGGCTACACCTTC.

This rearrangement joins TRBV5-1 to TRBJ1-1; possibly TRBD1 for D (6 bases). Trimming cost V 0 bases and J 6 bases, with 12 bases left between them. The V gene's germline CDR1 is SGHRS and CDR2 YFSETQ. CDR3 length: 14 amino acids. Here the CDR3 DNA reads TGCGCCAGCAGCTTGGAGAGAGAGGGGGCTGAAGCTTTCTTT. Its protein product is CASSLEREGAEAFF. Together with reference TRBV5-1 and TRBJ1-1, the CDR3 gives the full variable domain: KAGVTQTPRYLIKTRGQQVTLSCSPISGHRSVSWYQQTPGQGLQFLFEYFSETQRNKGNFPGRFSGRQFSNSRSEMNVSTLELGDSALYLCASSLEREGAEAFFGQGTRLTVV.

The gene calls are TRBV27 and TRBJ2-1; tentative D call: TRBD1 (6 bases). Per germline, CDR1 MNHEY and CDR2 SMNVEV (reference sequence). This CDR3 comprises 15 residues. V gave up 2 bases and J gave up 5 bases, with 13 bases separating them. The CDR3 nucleotides are TGTGCCAGCAGTTTAGACAGGATGTGGGACAATGAGCAGTTCTTC. Residues: CASSLDRMWDNEQFF.